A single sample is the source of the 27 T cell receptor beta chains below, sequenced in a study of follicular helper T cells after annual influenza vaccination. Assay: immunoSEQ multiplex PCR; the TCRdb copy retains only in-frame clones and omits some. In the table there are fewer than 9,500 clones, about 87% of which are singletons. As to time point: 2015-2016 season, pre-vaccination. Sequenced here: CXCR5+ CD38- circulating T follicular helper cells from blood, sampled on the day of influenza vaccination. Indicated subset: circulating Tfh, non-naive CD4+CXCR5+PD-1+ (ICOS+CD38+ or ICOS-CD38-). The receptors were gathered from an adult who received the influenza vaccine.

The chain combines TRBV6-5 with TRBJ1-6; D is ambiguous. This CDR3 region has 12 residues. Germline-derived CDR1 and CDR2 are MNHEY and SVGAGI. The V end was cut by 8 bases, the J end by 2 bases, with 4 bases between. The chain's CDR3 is CASGPYNSPLHF. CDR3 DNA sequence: TGTGCCAGCGGCCCCTATAATTCACCCCTCCACTTT.

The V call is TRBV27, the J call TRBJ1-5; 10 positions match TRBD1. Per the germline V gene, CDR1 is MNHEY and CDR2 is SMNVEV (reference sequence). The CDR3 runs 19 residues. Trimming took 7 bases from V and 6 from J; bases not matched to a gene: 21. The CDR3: CASIRKDRGSSIVSQPQHF. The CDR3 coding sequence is TGTGCCAGCATCAGAAAGGACAGGGGGAGTTCAATCGTAAGTCAGCCCCAGCATTTT.

The CDR3 DNA sequence: TGCGCCAGCAGCTTGGGGCCGGCCTACACTGAAGCTTTCTTT. As protein: CASSLGPAYTEAFF. The J gene is TRBJ1-1, the V gene TRBV5-1; D call uncertain. Between the trimmed V and J ends, which lost 0 bases and 3 bases, there was a span of 9 bases. The CDR3 contains 14 residues. Per germline, CDR1 SGHRS and CDR2 YFSETQ.

The CDR3 spells CASSFGPSNTGELFF. The CDR3 coding sequence is TGTGCCAGCAGCTTCGGGCCTTCGAACACCGGGGAGCTGTTTTTT. V gene TRBV5-4 combines with J gene TRBJ2-2; unclear D gene. V was shortened by 2 bases and J by 0 bases, with 8 bases between the two germline ends. This CDR3 is 15 amino acids long. Germline-derived CDR1 and CDR2 are SGHNT and YYREEE (reference sequence). The full variable domain, rest sourced from reference TRBV5-4 and TRBJ2-2, is ETGVTQSPTHLIKTRGQQVTLRCSSQSGHNTVSWYQQALGQGPQFIFQYYREEENGRGNFPPRFSGLQFPNYSSELNVNALELDDSALYLCASSFGPSNTGELFFGEGSRLTVL.

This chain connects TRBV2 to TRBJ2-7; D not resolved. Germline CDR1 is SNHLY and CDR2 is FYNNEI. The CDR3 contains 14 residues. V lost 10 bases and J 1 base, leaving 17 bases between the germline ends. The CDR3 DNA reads TGTGCCAAAGGGTACAACGGCGGATCCTACGAGCAGTACTTC. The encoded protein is CAKGYNGGSYEQYF. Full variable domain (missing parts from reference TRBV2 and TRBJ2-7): EPEVTQTPSHQVTQMGQEVILRCVPISNHLYFYWYRQILGQKVEFLVSFYNNEISEKSEIFDDQFSVERPDGSNFTLKIRSTKLEDSAMYFCAKGYNGGSYEQYFGPGTRLTVT.

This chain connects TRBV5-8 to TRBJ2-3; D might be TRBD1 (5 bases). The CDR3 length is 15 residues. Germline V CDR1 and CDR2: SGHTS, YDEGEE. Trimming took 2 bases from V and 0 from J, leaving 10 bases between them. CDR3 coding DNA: TGTGCCAGCAGCTTAAGACAGAAAAGCACAGATACGCAGTATTTT. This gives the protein CASSLRQKSTDTQYF.

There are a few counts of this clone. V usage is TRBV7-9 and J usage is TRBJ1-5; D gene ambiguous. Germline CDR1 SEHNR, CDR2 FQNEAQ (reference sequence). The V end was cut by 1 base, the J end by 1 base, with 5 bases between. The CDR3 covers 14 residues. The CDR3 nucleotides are TGTGCCAGCAGCTTAGGGGCCAGCAATCAGCCCCAGCATTTT. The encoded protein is CASSLGASNQPQHF.

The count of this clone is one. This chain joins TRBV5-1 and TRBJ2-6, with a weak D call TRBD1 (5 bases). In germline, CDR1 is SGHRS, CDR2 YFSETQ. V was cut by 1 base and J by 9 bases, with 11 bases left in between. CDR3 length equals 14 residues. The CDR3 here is CASSLSTDNNVLTF. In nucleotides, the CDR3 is TGCGCCAGCAGCTTGTCGACAGACAACAACGTCCTGACTTTC.

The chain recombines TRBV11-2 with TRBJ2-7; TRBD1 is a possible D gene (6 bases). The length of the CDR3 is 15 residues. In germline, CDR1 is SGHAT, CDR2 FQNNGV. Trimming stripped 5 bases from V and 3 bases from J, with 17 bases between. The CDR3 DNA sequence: TGTGCCAGCAGCGAAGCCGGGACAAATTTCTACGAGCAGTACTTC. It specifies CASSEAGTNFYEQYF.

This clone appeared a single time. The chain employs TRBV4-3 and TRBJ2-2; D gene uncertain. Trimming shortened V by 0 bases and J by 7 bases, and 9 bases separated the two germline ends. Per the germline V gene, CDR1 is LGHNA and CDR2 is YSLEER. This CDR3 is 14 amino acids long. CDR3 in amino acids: CASSQDLLGGELFF. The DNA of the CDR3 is TGCGCCAGCAGCCAAGATCTCCTCGGCGGGGAGCTGTTTTTT.

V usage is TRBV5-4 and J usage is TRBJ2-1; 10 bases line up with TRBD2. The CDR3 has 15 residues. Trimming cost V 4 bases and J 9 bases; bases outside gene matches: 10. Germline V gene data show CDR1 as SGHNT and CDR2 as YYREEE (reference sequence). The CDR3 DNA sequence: TGTGCCAGCAGCCAGAGAGCGGGGGGGGAGGGTGAGCAGTTCTTC. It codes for CASSQRAGGEGEQFF.

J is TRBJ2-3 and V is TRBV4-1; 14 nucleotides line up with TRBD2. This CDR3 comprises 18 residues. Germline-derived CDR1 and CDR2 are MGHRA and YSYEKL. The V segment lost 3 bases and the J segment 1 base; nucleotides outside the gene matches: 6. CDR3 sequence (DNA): TGCGCCAGCAGCCAGAGCGGACTAGCGGGGGGCGGCACAGATACGCAGTATTTT. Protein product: CASSQSGLAGGGTDTQYF.

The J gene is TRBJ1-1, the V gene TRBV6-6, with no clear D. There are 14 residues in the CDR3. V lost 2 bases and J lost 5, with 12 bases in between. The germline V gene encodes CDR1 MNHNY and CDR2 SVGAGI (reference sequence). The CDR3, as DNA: TGTGCCAGCAGTTACAGAGTGGATGCGACTGAAGCTTTCTTT. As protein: CASSYRVDATEAFF.

The CDR3 sequence: CASSPTADGGEAFF. DNA for the CDR3: TGTGCCAGCTCACCAACGGCCGATGGGGGTGAAGCTTTCTTT. The chain recombines TRBV18 with TRBJ1-1; maybe TRBD1 (5 bases). Germline V CDR1 and CDR2: KGHSH, LQKENI. This CDR3 comprises 14 residues. The V end lost 2 bases, the J end lost 7 bases, and 14 bases lay between the germline ends. The full variable domain, completed using reference TRBV18 and TRBJ1-1, is NAGVMQNPRHLVRRRGQEARLRCSPMKGHSHVYWYRQLPEEGLKFMVYLQKENIIDESGMPKERFSAEFPKEGPSILRIQQVVRGDSAAYFCASSPTADGGEAFFGQGTRLTVV.

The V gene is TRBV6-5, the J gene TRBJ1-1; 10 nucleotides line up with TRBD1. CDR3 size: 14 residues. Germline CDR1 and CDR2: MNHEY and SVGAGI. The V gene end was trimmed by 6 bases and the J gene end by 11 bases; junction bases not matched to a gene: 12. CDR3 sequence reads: CASSPSTGGRTAFF. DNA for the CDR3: TGTGCCAGCAGCCCCTCGACAGGGGGCCGAACTGCTTTCTTT.

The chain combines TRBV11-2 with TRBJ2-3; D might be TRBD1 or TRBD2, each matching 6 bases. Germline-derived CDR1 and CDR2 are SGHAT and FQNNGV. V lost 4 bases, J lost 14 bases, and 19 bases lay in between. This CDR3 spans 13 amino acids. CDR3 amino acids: CASSSRHGGQVYF. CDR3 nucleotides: TGTGCCAGCAGCTCAAGGCACGGGGGCCAGGTGTATTTT.

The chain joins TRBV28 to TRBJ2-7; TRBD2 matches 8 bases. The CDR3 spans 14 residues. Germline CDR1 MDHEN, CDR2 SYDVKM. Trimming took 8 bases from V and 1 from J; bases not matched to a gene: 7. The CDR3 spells CASCRGGPSYEQYF. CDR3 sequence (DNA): TGTGCCAGCTGCCGGGGGGGACCTTCCTACGAGCAGTACTTC.

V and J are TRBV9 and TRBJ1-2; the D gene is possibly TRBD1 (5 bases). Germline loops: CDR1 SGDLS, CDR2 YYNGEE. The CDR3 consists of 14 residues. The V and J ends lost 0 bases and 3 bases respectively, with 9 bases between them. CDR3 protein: CASSVDAGHYGYTF. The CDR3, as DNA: TGTGCCAGCAGCGTAGACGCGGGGCACTATGGCTACACCTTC.

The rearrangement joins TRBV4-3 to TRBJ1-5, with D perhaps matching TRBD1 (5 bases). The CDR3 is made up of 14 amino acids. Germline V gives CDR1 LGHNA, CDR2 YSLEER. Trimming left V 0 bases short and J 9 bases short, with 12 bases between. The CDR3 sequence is CASSQDGGTRPQHF. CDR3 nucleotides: TGCGCCAGCAGCCAAGATGGCGGGACGAGGCCCCAGCATTTT.

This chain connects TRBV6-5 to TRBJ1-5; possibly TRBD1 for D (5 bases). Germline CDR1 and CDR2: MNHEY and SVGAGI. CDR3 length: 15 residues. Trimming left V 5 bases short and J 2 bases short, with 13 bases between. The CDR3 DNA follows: TGTGCCAGCAGTCAGAAATGGGGGGGCAATCAGCCCCAGCATTTT. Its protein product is CASSQKWGGNQPQHF.

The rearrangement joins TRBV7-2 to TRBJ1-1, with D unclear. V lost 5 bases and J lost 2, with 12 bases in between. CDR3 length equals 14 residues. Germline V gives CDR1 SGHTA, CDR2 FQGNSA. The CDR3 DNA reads TGTGCCAGCAGCGCATGGACCGACAACACTGAAGCTTTCTTT. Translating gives CASSAWTDNTEAFF.

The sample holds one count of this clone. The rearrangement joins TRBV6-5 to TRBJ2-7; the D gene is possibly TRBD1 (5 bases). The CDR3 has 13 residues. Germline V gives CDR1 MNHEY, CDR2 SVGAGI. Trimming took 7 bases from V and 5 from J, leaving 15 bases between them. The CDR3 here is CASIKKGYHEQYF. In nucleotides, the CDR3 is TGTGCCAGCATAAAAAAGGGGTATCACGAGCAGTACTTC.

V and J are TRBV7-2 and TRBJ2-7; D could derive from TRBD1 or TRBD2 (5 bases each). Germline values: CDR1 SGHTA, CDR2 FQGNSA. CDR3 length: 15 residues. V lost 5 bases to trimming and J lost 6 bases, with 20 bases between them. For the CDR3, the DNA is TGTGCCAGCAGCGCTTGGGACGGTAAGGGCGGCGAGCAGTACTTC. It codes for CASSAWDGKGGEQYF.

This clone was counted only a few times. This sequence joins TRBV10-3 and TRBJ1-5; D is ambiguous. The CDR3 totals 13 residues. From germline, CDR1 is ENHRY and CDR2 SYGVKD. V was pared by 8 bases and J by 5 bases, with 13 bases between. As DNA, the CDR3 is TGTGCCATCGCGGAGACGTTGGATCAGCCCCAGCATTTT. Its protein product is CAIAETLDQPQHF.

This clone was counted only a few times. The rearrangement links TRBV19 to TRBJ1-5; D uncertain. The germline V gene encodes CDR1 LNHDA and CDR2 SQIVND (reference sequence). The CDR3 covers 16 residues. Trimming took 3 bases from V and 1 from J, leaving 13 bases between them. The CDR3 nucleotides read TGTGCCAGTAGTATTACGATCCGGGCGAGCAATCAGCCCCAGCATTTT. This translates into CASSITIRASNQPQHF.

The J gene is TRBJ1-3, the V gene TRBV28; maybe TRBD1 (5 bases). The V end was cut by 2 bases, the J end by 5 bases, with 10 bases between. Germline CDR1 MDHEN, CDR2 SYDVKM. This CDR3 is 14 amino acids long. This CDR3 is CASSLGDARNTIYF. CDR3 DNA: TGTGCCAGCAGTTTAGGGGACGCAAGAAACACCATATATTTT.

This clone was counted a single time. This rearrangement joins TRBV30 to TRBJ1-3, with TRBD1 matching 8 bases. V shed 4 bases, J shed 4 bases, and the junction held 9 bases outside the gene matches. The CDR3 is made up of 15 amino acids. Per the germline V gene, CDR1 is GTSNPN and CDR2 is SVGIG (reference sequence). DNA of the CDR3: TGTGCCTGGACCGGCGACAGGGGACTGGGAAACACCATATATTTT. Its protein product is CAWTGDRGLGNTIYF.